This is a list of T cell receptor beta chains from one sample in a study of T-cell memory formation after mild COVID-19. Using its own MiXCR run on the 5' RACE reads, TCRdb lists one record per CDR3 protein. The sample holds hundreds of thousands of distinct CDR3 sequences; over 20% are singletons and the top ten take 12%. Sample: PBMCs or a T cell subset sorted from them (not recorded which). These receptors were collected from an adult woman who had mild COVID-19 (a few samples of this study predate the infection). Cell type and time point are not known. CDR3s include the opening cysteine and the closing phenylalanine or tryptophan. The D gene is left open where the match is weak. Some rows mark clone size as missing; the rest say once, few, many or name a class of expanded clone.

CASSLDPGQGKHEQYF TGTGCCAGCAGCTTAGATCCGGGACAGGGGAAACACGAGCAGTACTTC TRBJ2-7 - TRBD1 TRBV7-9
CASSYNAGTRMETQYF TGTGCCAGCAGTTACAACGCCGGGACTAGAATGGAGACCCAGTACTTC TRBJ2-5 few TRBD2 TRBV6-5
CASSLRGLVSEQYF TGTGCCAGCAGTTTAAGGGGACTAGTCTCCGAGCAGTACTTC TRBJ2-7 few TRBD2 TRBV27
CASSRRTGMNTEAFF TGTGCCAGCAGCCGCCGGACAGGAATGAACACTGAAGCTTTCTTT TRBJ1-1 - TRBD1 TRBV7-2
CASSLGHKGRVGYNEQFF TGTGCCAGCAGCTTAGGGCATAAGGGGCGAGTAGGCTACAATGAGCAGTTCTTC TRBJ2-1 once - TRBV7-6
CSAWTGGIGELFF TGCAGTGCTTGGACAGGGGGTATAGGGGAGCTGTTTTTT TRBJ2-2 - TRBD1 TRBV20-1
CASSYLLMWTSGETDTQYF TGTGCCAGCAGTTACCTCCTGATGTGGACTAGCGGGGAAACAGATACGCAGTATTTT TRBJ2-3 - TRBD2 TRBV6-2/TRBV6-3
CAIRGQPDTEAFF TGTGCCATCAGAGGACAGCCTGACACTGAAGCTTTCTTT TRBJ1-1 - - TRBV10-3
CASSGQGAREQFF TGTGCCAGCAGTGGGCAGGGGGCCAGGGAGCAGTTCTTC TRBJ2-1 few TRBD1 TRBV25-1
CARSRPGTLDRGYMNTEAFF TGTGCCCGATCACGACCGGGGACCCTGGACAGGGGATATATGAACACTGAAGCTTTCTTT TRBJ1-1 few TRBD1 TRBV30
CSAAYRGTDPYGQYF TGCAGTGCTGCCTACAGGGGGACAGACCCTTACGGGCAGTACTTC TRBJ2-7 few TRBD1 TRBV20-1
CASSPQRTLSNNEQFF TGTGCCAGCAGCCCACAGCGGACCCTATCCAACAATGAGCAGTTCTTC TRBJ2-1 few - TRBV11-2
CASSQDRSGRASYEQYF TGTGCCAGCAGCCAAGATCGAAGCGGGAGGGCCTCCTACGAGCAGTACTTC TRBJ2-7 few TRBD2 TRBV4-2
CASSQVEGPYEQYF TGCGCCAGCAGCCAAGTCGAAGGACCATACGAGCAGTACTTC TRBJ2-7 - - TRBV4-3
CATSDPGQYGGELFF TGTGCCACCAGTGATCCGGGACAGTATGGCGGGGAGCTGTTTTTT TRBJ2-2 few TRBD1 TRBV24-1
CASSQSFRAITDTQYF TGTGCCAGCAGCCAAAGTTTTAGGGCTATCACAGATACGCAGTATTTT TRBJ2-3 - - TRBV3-1
CASSSHPYNEQFF TGCGCCAGCAGCTCTCACCCTTACAATGAGCAGTTCTTC TRBJ2-1 few - TRBV5-1
CASSLDPGGTEKLFF TGTGCCAGCAGCTTAGACCCAGGGGGGACTGAAAAACTGTTTTTT TRBJ1-4 - TRBD1 TRBV7-9
CASSLTGTGVYEQYF TGTGCCAGCAGCTTAACCGGGACAGGGGTATACGAGCAGTACTTC TRBJ2-7 many TRBD1 TRBV7-3
CASSLVGGLYQETQYF TGCGCCAGCAGCTTGGTTGGGGGACTATACCAAGAGACCCAGTACTTC TRBJ2-5 - TRBD2 TRBV5-1
CASSPRTAQPSEAFF TGTGCCAGCAGCCCCCGGACAGCCCAACCGTCTGAAGCTTTCTTT TRBJ1-1 - - TRBV7-2
CSARNVETQYF TGCAGTGCTAGAAACGTGGAGACCCAGTACTTC TRBJ2-5 - - TRBV20-1
CASSAPGPRDPGQGVLGELFF TGTGCCAGCAGCGCGCCGGGCCCAAGAGACCCGGGACAGGGGGTTCTCGGGGAGCTGTTTTTT TRBJ2-2 - TRBD1 TRBV9
CSARVLVGNQPQHF TGCAGTGCTAGAGTCTTGGTGGGCAATCAGCCCCAGCATTTT TRBJ1-5 - - TRBV20-1
CASSQVLAGGPDTQYF TGCGCCAGCAGCCAAGTTCTAGCGGGGGGGCCCGATACGCAGTATTTT TRBJ2-3 few TRBD2 TRBV4-1
CASSSVDRPAPTGELFF TGTGCCAGCAGCTCCGTTGACAGGCCCGCCCCAACCGGGGAGCTGTTTTTT TRBJ2-2 - - TRBV7-9
CASKDGGGIQETQYF TGTGCCAGTAAAGATGGAGGAGGGATCCAAGAGACCCAGTACTTC TRBJ2-5 many - TRBV19
CASSLGPVLGQGIKYEQYF TGCGCCAGCAGCTTAGGACCCGTGTTGGGACAGGGAATCAAATACGAGCAGTACTTC TRBJ2-7 - TRBD1 TRBV5-1
CASSYSDRLALLGTDTQYF TGTGCCAGCAGTTACTCGGACCGACTAGCCCTCTTAGGCACAGATACGCAGTATTTT TRBJ2-3 - TRBD2 TRBV6-2/TRBV6-3
CASSSHGADTEAFF TGTGCCAGCAGCTCCCACGGTGCGGACACTGAAGCTTTCTTT TRBJ1-1 few - TRBV7-3
CASSDTQGVNEQFF TGTGCCAGCAGTGATACTCAGGGGGTTAATGAGCAGTTCTTC TRBJ2-1 - TRBD1 TRBV2
CASSLLGGVETQYF TGTGCCAGCAGTTTATTGGGGGGCGTAGAGACCCAGTACTTC TRBJ2-5 - - TRBV27
CASSHPGEGAGGYTF TGTGCCAGCAGCCACCCTGGGGAGGGGGCGGGGGGCTACACCTTC TRBJ1-2 few TRBD1 TRBV7-2
CASRGHWATGAKNIQYF TGTGCCAGCAGAGGACATTGGGCTACTGGGGCCAAAAACATTCAGTACTTC TRBJ2-4 - - TRBV2
CASSQDRLVSGVYF TGCGCCAGCAGCCAAGACAGACTAGTCTCGGGGGTTTACTTC TRBJ2-7 few - TRBV4-3
CATTSIGTGELFF TGTGCCACCACCTCTATTGGTACCGGGGAGCTGTTTTTT TRBJ2-2 - - TRBV15
CASSLTSGGLYNEQFF TGTGCCAGCAGTCTGACTAGCGGGGGGTTATACAATGAGCAGTTCTTC TRBJ2-1 - TRBD2 TRBV6-5
CASSDRGAGSYEQYF TGTGCCAGCTCCGACAGGGGGGCAGGATCCTACGAGCAGTACTTC TRBJ2-7 - TRBD1 TRBV18
CASSSSGADTQYF TGTGCCAGCAGCTCCTCCGGGGCAGATACGCAGTATTTT TRBJ2-3 few - TRBV7-3
CASSPNPGILALQDHF TGTGCCAGCAGCCCAAACCCTGGCATTTTAGCCCTTCAGGACCACTTT TRBJ1-1 few - TRBV7-8
CASRVEEGQPQHF TGCGCCAGCAGAGTGGAGGAGGGTCAGCCCCAGCATTTT TRBJ1-5 - - TRBV5-1
CASSDSRAGDSGELFF TGTGCCAGCAGTGACTCGAGAGCGGGAGACTCCGGGGAGCTGTTTTTT TRBJ2-2 few TRBD2 TRBV6-4
CASSASDRVNTEAFF TGTGCCAGCAGCGCCTCGGACAGGGTGAACACTGAAGCTTTCTTT TRBJ1-1 - TRBD1 TRBV9
CASSSGTTITDTQYF TGTGCCAGCAGCTCCGGGACTACCATCACAGATACGCAGTATTTT TRBJ2-3 few TRBD2 TRBV7-3
CASSLAGVVETQYF TGTGCCAGCTCACTAGCGGGAGTAGTGGAGACCCAGTACTTC TRBJ2-5 few TRBD2 TRBV19
CASSPRWGSYEQYF TGTGCCAGCAGCCCCCGGTGGGGTAGTTACGAGCAGTACTTC TRBJ2-7 few - TRBV7-2
CSVRLTSGSTDTQYF TGCAGCGTTAGACTGACTAGCGGTAGCACAGATACGCAGTATTTT TRBJ2-3 - TRBD2 TRBV29-1
CASLRDRDAYGYTF TGTGCCAGCTTACGGGACAGGGATGCCTATGGCTACACCTTC TRBJ1-2 few TRBD1 TRBV6-6
CSAHDRWRYNEQFF TGCAGTGCTCATGACAGGTGGCGGTACAATGAGCAGTTCTTC TRBJ2-1 few - TRBV20-1
CASSLPGVGLAPYEQYF TGTGCCAGCAGTTTACCGGGCGTCGGTTTGGCTCCCTACGAGCAGTACTTC TRBJ2-7 - - TRBV12-3/TRBV12-4